The entry below gives a single TCR beta chain sequence along with its context. This clonotype is categorized as medium-sized (0.01 to 0.1%). Its recognized antigen is unknown. The input lacks base qualities; no much larger clone sits a single base away. Libraries came from 5' RACE. Reads for this sample came from a NextSeq 500. In the TCR library protocol, a unique molecular identifier was attached to each TCR cDNA molecule so that PCR and sequencing errors could be corrected. The authors processed their data as follows. TCR identification, UMI-based error correction and CDR3 extraction were all carried out with Decombinator tools. Expanded TCRs were defined as those above a frequency of 2 per 1,000, corresponding to the top 1% of the tumor frequency distribution. Expanded tumor TCRs statistically deemed absent (corrected P<0.05) from at least one tumor region were classed as regional, and all other expanded tumor TCRs were classed as ubiquitous. Renyi diversity was computed with the R vegan package after each repertoire had been subsampled 100 times to 5,000 TCRs. To build CDR3 similarity networks, amino acid triplet string-kernel similarity was used, and CDR3s were connected when their pairwise similarity was above 0.82. Using fastp at Q25 and MiXCR, TCRdb reprocessed the public reads and kept productive beta chains. Identical CDR3 protein sequences are pooled into one entry, listed with their most common genes and DNA. The authors' filters were not applied to this entry. The sample table records 2,500 or so distinct CDR3 sequences; less than 1.5% of these occur just once. The top ten clones comprise roughly a tenth of the sample.

Reading the label with the study, this specimen's time point is: sample taken at primary tumor resection. Samples were obtained from around 72 patients with early-stage, untreated non-small cell lung cancer from the lung TRACERx cohort. Without any cell sorting, TCR sequencing was performed on whole RNA extracted either from tumor and nontumor lung tissue or from cryopreserved PBMC samples. Patients were selected for TCR sequencing only if sufficient RNA was available from at least two tumor regions. Tumor and adjacent nontumor lung specimens were reviewed by a lung pathologist before selection. This entry belongs to a study of spatial heterogeneity in lung cancer (dated by TCRdb to the late 2010s). Regarding the study in general: Beta-chain transcripts were consistently detected in greater numbers than alpha-chain transcripts, which likely reflected higher beta-chain transcript abundance. In tumor regions, TCR transcript counts showed a strong correlation with a T cell transcriptional module score derived from matched bulk RNA-seq. In the raw uncorrected reads, each unique combination of TCR and UMI appeared more than ten times on average. TCR alpha and beta repertoires were quantitatively compared across multiple tumor regions, matched nontumor lung and blood in non-small cell lung cancer. Nonsynonymous mutation counts, determined by whole-exome sequencing of tumor tissue, were related to TCR repertoire features. Both alpha and beta chains were TCR-sequenced in samples taken at surgery, namely 220 tumor regions, around 64 matched nontumor lung samples and about 54 PBMC samples.

Paper-wide results and their limitations: Confirming at a functional level the hypothesis that regional TCRs recognize regional mutations was considered to require additional single-cell paired TCR alpha and beta sequencing. A correlation was observed between the number of expanded intratumoral alpha and beta TCRs and the tumor nonsynonymous mutation count. TCR-seq coverage of tumor T cells was estimated at only 7% to 8.5% for alpha chains and 13% for beta chains. The count of ubiquitous expanded TCRs correlated with the count of ubiquitous nonsynonymous mutations, and the count of regional expanded TCRs correlated with the count of regional nonsynonymous mutations.

The TCR sequence derives from a male donor with early-stage non-small cell lung cancer. The sequencing here drew on lung tumor tissue, taken at surgery.

Here is the DNA: TGTGCCAGCAGCTTAGTGGCAGCGGGAGCGCATGAGCAGTTCTTC. Its translation is CASSLVAAGAHEQFF. The chain is encoded by TRBV11-2 joined to TRBJ2-1; 8 junctional bases match TRBD2. From a lookup of the germline V gene, CDR1 and CDR2 are SGHAT and FQNNGV. The cysteine opens and the phenylalanine closes a CDR3 of 15 amino acids. Just CDR3 DNA is preserved here, 45 bases in frame from base 1. Relative to germline, V is missing 1 base and J is missing 8 bases, with 7 bases of the junction outside any gene match.